This is a list of T cell receptor beta chains from one sample in a study of T cells after yellow fever vaccination. TCRdb re-derived calls from the 5' RACE reads in MiXCR, one entry per CDR3 protein. The sample carries 550,000 or so distinct CDR3 sequences, 19% recorded once. The specimen comprised PBMCs, sampled 15 days after the yellow fever booster vaccination. These receptors all stem from a man under 40 who received the YFV17D yellow fever vaccine. CDR3s include the opening cysteine and the closing phenylalanine or tryptophan. The order of the fields is D gene, clone size, V gene, CDR3 protein. The D gene is left open where the match is weak. Clone size is not always given. Where it is, it says once, few, many or a class for expanded clones.

>NA|few|TRBV9
CASSVGIGANSPLHF
>NA|NA|TRBV23-1
CASSQSIPDPEQFF
>TRBD1|NA|TRBV6-1
CASRLQGTMQTQYF
>TRBD1|NA|TRBV27
CASTPSGGPGELFF
>NA|NA|TRBV9
CASSVGSLELFF
>TRBD2|few|TRBV9
CASSGQGLAAYNEQFF
>NA|few|TRBV28
CASSLFLVSNQPQHF
>NA|NA|TRBV3-1
CASSPRMGRRSSHNEQFF
>NA|few|TRBV9
CASSAMSLAKGGIQYF
>TRBD2|NA|TRBV4-3
CASSQLAGGPFGDNEQFF
>NA|NA|TRBV20-1
CSAVGWNTNEKLFF
>NA|NA|TRBV20-1
CSANDGYLGEQYF
>TRBD1|NA|TRBV6-1
CASSQPGQNYGYTF
>NA|NA|TRBV4-3
CASSHGPQETQYF
>TRBD2|few|TRBV7-9
CASSTYSGSADTQYF
>TRBD1|few|TRBV16
CASSHGQGNSPLHF
>NA|few|TRBV20-1
CSAPLPLVGTYEQYF
>NA|NA|TRBV12-3/TRBV12-4
CASSYSRGFRTDTQYF
>NA|NA|TRBV30
CAWSRDTQYF
>NA|NA|TRBV18
CASSPNQMSEYQETQYF
>NA|NA|TRBV20-1
CSVTEEETQYF
>NA|NA|TRBV5-1
CASSLTSWNEQFF
>NA|NA|TRBV3-1
CASSPTLSGGGGYTF
>NA|NA|TRBV25-1
CASSEYGRETQYF
>TRBD2|few|TRBV6-2/TRBV6-3
CASRVGGLAGTNYNEQFF
>TRBD2|NA|TRBV4-3
CASSQDLLAGKKEFF
>NA|NA|TRBV11-3
CASSFNRHNEQFF
>NA|NA|TRBV7-3
CASSQPDRGETQYF
>TRBD2|NA|TRBV28
CASSPTSGKGEDTQYF